Sequencing of this TCR beta chain was carried out in a study of blood T cell repertoires in COVID-19. Study in general: Collection of acute and convalescent COVID-19 samples took place in the United States, Italy and Spain. T cells, B-cell-depleted T cells, or PBMCs supplied cDNA or gDNA.

Germline V gene sequence: CDR1 MNHEY, CDR2 SMNVEV (reference sequence). The CDR3 is 17 residues long. Trimming removed 4 bases from V and 4 bases from J; junction bases left unmatched: 7. In the original analysis: Scientists estimated how many nucleated cells there were by amplifying reference gene primers. This table comes from immunoSEQ multiplex PCR, and its TCRdb copy is limited to in-frame clones, with some not included. For V, J and clone size, that table is used; D and trimming come from the DNA. The sample shows a few hundred thousand clones, about 87% of them seen only once. The chain links TRBV27 to TRBJ2-5; TRBD2 matches 15 bases. Sequencing used peripheral blood. The source of this sequence is a man aged 55 to 70 who had recovered from COVID-19. CDR3: CASSSGLAGGPGETQYF. The CDR3 region has the DNA TGTGCCAGCAGTTCCGGACTAGCGGGGGGGCCAGGAGAGACCCAGTACTTC.